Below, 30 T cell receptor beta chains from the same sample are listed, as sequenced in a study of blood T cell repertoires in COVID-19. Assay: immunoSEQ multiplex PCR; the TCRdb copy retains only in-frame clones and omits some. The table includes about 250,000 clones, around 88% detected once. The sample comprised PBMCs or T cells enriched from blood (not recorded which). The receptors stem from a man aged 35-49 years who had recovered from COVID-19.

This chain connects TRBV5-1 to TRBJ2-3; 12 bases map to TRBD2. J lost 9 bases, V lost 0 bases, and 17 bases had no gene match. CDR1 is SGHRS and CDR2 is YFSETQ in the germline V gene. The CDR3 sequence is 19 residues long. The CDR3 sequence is CASSLVSPGLAGSTQTQYF. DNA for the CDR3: TGCGCCAGCAGCTTGGTCTCTCCTGGACTAGCGGGATCAACCCAAACGCAGTATTTT.

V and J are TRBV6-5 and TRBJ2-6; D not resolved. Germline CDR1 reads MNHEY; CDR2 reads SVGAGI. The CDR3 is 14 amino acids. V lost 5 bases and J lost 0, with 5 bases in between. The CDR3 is CASSPVSGANVLTF. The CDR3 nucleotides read TGTGCCAGCAGTCCTGTCTCTGGGGCCAACGTCCTGACTTTC.

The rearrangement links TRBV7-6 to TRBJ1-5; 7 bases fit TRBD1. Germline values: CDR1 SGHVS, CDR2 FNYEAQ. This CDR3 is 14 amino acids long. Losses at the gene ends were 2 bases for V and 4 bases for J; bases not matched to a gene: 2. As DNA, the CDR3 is TGTGCCAGCAGCTTAAGACAGGGTAATCAGCCCCAGCATTTT. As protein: CASSLRQGNQPQHF.

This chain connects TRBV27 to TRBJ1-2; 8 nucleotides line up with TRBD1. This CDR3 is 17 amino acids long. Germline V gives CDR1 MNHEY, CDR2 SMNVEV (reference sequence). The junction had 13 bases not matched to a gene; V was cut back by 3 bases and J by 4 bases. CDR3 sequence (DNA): TGTGCCAGCAGTTTCCGGACAGGGAAAGGCACATTCTATGGCTACACCTTC. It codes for CASSFRTGKGTFYGYTF.

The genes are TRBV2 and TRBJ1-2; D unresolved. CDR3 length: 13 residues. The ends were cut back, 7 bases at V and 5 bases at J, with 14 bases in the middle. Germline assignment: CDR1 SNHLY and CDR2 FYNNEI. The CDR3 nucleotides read TGTGCCAGCATCTCCGTTCCGGGGTATGGCTACACCTTC. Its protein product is CASISVPGYGYTF.

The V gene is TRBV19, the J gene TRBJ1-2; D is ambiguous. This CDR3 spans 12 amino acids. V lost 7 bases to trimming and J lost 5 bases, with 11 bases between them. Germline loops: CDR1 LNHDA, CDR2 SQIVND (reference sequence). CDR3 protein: CASIGSGYGYTF. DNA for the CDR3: TGTGCCAGTATCGGCTCGGGATATGGCTACACCTTC.

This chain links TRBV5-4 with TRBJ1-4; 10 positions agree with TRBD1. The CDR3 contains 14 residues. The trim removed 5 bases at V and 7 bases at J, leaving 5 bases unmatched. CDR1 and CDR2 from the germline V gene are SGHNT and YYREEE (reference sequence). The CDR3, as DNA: TGTGCCAGCAGTTCCGGGACAGGGGCTGAAAAACTGTTTTTT. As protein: CASSSGTGAEKLFF. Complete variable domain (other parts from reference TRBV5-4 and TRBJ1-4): ETGVTQSPTHLIKTRGQQVTLRCSSQSGHNTVSWYQQALGQGPQFIFQYYREEENGRGNFPPRFSGLQFPNYSSELNVNALELDDSALYLCASSSGTGAEKLFFGSGTQLSVL.

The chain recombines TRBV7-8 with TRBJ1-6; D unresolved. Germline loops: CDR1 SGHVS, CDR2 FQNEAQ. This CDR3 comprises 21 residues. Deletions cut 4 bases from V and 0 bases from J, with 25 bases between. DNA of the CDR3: TGTGCCAGCAGCTCCCCACGTGAGGTCTTTTGGAGGAGCTCCTATAATTCACCCCTCCACTTT. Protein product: CASSSPREVFWRSSYNSPLHF.

The CDR3 loop reads CASTISEMAGIYGYTF. For the CDR3, the DNA is TGTGCCAGCACCATTTCTGAAATGGCGGGGATATATGGCTACACCTTC. The rearrangement joins TRBV28 to TRBJ1-2; D is undetermined. The germline V gene encodes CDR1 MDHEN and CDR2 SYDVKM. V shed 7 bases and J shed 5 bases, with 23 bases lying between them. CDR3 size: 16 residues.

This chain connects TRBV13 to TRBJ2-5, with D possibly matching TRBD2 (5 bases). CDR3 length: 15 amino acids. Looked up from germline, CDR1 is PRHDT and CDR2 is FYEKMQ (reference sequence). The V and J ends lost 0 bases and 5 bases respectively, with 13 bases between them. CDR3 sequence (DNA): TGTGCCAGCAGCTTAGGCCCGGGGTTTGGGGAGACCCAGTACTTC. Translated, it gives CASSLGPGFGETQYF. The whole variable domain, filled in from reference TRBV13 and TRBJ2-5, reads AAGVIQSPRHLIKEKRETATLKCYPIPRHDTVYWYQQGPGQDPQFLISFYEKMQSDKGSIPDRFSAQQFSDYHSELNMSSLELGDSALYFCASSLGPGFGETQYFGPGTRLLVL.

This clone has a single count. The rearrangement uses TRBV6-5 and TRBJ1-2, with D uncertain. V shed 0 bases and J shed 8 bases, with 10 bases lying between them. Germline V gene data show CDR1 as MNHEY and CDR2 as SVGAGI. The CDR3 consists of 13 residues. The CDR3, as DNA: TGTGCCAGCAGTTACTCATCAGCGGTGGGCTACACCTTC. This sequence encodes CASSYSSAVGYTF.

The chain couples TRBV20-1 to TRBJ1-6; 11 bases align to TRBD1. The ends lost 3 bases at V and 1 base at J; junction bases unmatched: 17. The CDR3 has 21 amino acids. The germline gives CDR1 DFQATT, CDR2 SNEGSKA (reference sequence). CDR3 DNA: TGCAGTGCTAGTAGGCTGAACAAGGGACAGGGGGTTTTGTCCTATAATTCACCCCTCCACTTT. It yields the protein CSASRLNKGQGVLSYNSPLHF.

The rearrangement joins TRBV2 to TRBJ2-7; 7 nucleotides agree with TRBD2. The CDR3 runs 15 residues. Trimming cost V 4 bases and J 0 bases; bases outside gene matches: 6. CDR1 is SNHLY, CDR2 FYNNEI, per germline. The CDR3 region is CASSVLRGSSYEQYF. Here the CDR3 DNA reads TGTGCCAGCAGTGTTCTGCGGGGGAGCTCCTACGAGCAGTACTTC.

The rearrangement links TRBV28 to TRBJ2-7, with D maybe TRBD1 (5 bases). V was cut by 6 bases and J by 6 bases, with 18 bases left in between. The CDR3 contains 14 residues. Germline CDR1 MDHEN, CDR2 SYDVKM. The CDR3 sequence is CASSPDPTAFEQYF. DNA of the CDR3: TGTGCCAGCAGCCCTGACCCGACAGCCTTCGAGCAGTACTTC.

The CDR3 DNA is TGTGCCAGCAGCCCCCGAGGAGAAGGTGTCGGGGGCTACACCTTC. This translates into CASSPRGEGVGGYTF. The chain couples TRBV11-2 to TRBJ1-2, with unresolved D. Trimming stripped 5 bases from V and 8 bases from J, with 21 bases between. Looked up from germline, CDR1 is SGHAT and CDR2 is FQNNGV. This CDR3 has 15 residues.

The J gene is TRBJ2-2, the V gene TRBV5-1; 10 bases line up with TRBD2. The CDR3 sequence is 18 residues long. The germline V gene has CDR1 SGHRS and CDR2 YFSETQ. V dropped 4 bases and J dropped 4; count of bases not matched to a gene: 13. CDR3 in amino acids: CASSPGQRGGLGTGELFF. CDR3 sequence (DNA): TGCGCCAGCAGCCCCGGCCAGCGGGGGGGCCTCGGCACCGGGGAGCTGTTTTTT.

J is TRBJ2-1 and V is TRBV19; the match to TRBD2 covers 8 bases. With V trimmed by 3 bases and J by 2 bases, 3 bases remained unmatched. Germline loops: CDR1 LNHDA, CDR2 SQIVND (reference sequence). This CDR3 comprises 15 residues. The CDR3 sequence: CASSISGGPYNEQFF. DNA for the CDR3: TGTGCCAGTAGTATCAGCGGGGGTCCCTACAATGAGCAGTTCTTC.

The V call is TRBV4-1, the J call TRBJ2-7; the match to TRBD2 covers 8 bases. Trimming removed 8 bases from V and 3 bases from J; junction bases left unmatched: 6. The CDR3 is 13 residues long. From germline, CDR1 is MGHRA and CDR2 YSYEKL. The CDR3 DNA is TGCGCCAGCTCGAGCGGGGGACTCTACGAGCAGTACTTC. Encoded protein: CASSSGGLYEQYF.

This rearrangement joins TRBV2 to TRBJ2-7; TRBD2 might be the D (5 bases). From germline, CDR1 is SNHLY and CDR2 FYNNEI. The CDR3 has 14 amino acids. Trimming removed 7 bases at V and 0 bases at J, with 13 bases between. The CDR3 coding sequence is TGTGCCAGCATGGAGCGGACCAGCTCCTACGAGCAGTACTTC. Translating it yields CASMERTSSYEQYF.

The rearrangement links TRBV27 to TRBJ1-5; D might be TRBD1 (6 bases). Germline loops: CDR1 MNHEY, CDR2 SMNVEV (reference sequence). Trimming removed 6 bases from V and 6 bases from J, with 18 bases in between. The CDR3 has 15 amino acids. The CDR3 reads CASSTDRGSFQPQHF. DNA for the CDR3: TGTGCCAGCAGCACGGACAGAGGATCATTTCAGCCCCAGCATTTT.

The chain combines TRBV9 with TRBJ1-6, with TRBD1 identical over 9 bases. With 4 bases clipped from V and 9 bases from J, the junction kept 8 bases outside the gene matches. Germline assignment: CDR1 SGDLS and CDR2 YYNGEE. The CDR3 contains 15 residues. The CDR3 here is CASSKEGQGPSPLHF. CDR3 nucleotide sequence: TGTGCCAGCAGCAAAGAGGGACAGGGCCCTTCACCCCTCCACTTT.

The CDR3 coding sequence is TGTGCCAGCAGTGAAGTTCCGGGGGAATGGTTGCCTAATGAAAAACTGTTTTTT. This codes for CASSEVPGEWLPNEKLFF. The chain employs TRBV6-1 and TRBJ1-4, with D tentatively TRBD1 (5 bases). Trimming pared 1 base from V and 3 bases from J, leaving 18 bases between. Germline values: CDR1 MNHNS, CDR2 SASEGT. CDR3 length equals 18 residues.

Here the CDR3 DNA reads TGTGCCAGCAGTTCAACCCAGGGGATCTACGAGCAGTACTTC. It translates to CASSSTQGIYEQYF. This sequence joins TRBV28 and TRBJ2-7; D is perhaps TRBD1 (6 bases). Between the trimmed V and J ends, which lost 4 bases and 3 bases, there was a span of 13 bases. The CDR3 spans 14 residues. CDR1 is MDHEN, CDR2 SYDVKM, per germline.

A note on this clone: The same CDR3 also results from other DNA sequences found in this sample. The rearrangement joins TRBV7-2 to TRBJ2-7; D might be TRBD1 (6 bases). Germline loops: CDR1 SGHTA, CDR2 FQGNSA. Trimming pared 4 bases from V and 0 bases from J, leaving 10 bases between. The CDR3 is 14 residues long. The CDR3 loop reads CASSSQGGSYEQYF. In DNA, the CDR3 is TGTGCCAGCAGCTCACAGGGCGGCTCCTACGAGCAGTACTTC.

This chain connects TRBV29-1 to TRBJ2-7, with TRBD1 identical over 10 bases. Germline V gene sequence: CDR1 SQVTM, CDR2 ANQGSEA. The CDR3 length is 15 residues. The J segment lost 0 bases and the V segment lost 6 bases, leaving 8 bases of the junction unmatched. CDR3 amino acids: CSVTPGQGTSYEQYF. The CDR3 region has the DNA TGCAGCGTAACACCGGGACAGGGGACCTCCTACGAGCAGTACTTC.

The CDR3 coding sequence is TGCGCCAGCAGTATTACAGAGTCTGACTATGGCTACACCTTC. Its protein is CASSITESDYGYTF. The J gene is TRBJ1-2, the V gene TRBV4-3; the D is unclear. Germline V gene data show CDR1 as LGHNA and CDR2 as YSLEER. The CDR3 has 14 amino acids. V lost 6 bases, J lost 3 bases, and 14 bases lay in between.

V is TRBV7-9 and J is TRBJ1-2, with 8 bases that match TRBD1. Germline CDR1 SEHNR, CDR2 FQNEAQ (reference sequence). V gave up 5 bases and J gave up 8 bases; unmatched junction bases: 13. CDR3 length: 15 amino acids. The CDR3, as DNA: TGTGCCAGCAGCCCCAGCCCCGGGACAGGTAAAGGCTACACCTTC. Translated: CASSPSPGTGKGYTF.

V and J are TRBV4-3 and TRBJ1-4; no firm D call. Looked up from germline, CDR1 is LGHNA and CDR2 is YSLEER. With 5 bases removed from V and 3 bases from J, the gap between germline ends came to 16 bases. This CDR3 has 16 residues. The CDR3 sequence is CASSYLLRIPNEKLFF. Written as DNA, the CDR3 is TGCGCCAGCAGCTACCTCCTCAGGATTCCTAATGAAAAACTGTTTTTT.

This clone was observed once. The CDR3 nucleotides read TGTGCCAGCAGCTTAGCGAGGGGAACAGGGGGCACAGATACGCAGTATTTT. Its translation: CASSLARGTGGTDTQYF. The V call is TRBV7-9, the J call TRBJ2-3; 7 nucleotides line up with TRBD1. This CDR3 is built from 17 residues. Germline V gene sequence: CDR1 SEHNR, CDR2 FQNEAQ (reference sequence). V dropped 0 bases and J dropped 1; count of bases not matched to a gene: 7.

CDR3 sequence: CASRESSYNSPLHF. CDR3 sequence (DNA): TGTGCCAGCAGGGAGAGCTCCTATAATTCACCCCTCCACTTT. The chain recombines TRBV11-1 with TRBJ1-6; D is uncertain. Germline V CDR1 and CDR2: SGHAT, FQDESV (reference sequence). CDR3 size: 14 residues. The ends were cut back, 6 bases at V and 0 bases at J, with 6 bases in the middle.